The 27 T cell receptor beta chains presented below share a single source sample, sequenced in a study of brain T cells in children with intractable seizures. This table comes from immunoSEQ multiplex PCR, and its TCRdb copy is limited to in-frame clones, with some not included. The sample yields around 80,000 clones, approximately 89% seen once. Sample: peripheral blood, taken at surgery. Every receptor here comes from a girl aged 2-15 years with Rasmussen encephalitis and intractable seizures.

The chain has TRBV7-9 and TRBJ1-6, with D possibly matching TRBD1 (6 bases). Trimming shortened V by 2 bases and J by 8 bases, and 16 bases separated the two germline ends. Germline CDR1 reads SEHNR; CDR2 reads FQNEAQ (reference sequence). The CDR3 runs 16 residues. The CDR3 bases are TGTGCCAGCAGCTTAAACGGGGGCAGGATGGATTCACCCCTCCACTTT. This codes for CASSLNGGRMDSPLHF. The variable domain in full, completed from reference TRBV7-9 and TRBJ1-6, reads DTGVSQNPRHKITKRGQNVTFRCDPISEHNRLYWYRQTLGQGPEFLTYFQNEAQLEKSRLLSDRFSAERPKGSFSTLEIQRTEQGDSAMYLCASSLNGGRMDSPLHFGNGTRLTVT.

The chain recombines TRBV2 with TRBJ1-6; D not certain. CDR3 size: 14 residues. Germline CDR1 reads SNHLY; CDR2 reads FYNNEI. The V end was cut by 3 bases, the J end by 6 bases, with 9 bases between. The CDR3 protein is CASSDSRINSPLHF. The CDR3 DNA is TGTGCCAGCAGTGATAGTCGGATTAATTCACCCCTCCACTTT.

The chain combines TRBV27 with TRBJ1-6, with D unresolved. This CDR3 has 12 amino acids. V dropped 3 bases and J dropped 12 bases, with 9 bases sitting between them. The germline V gene encodes CDR1 MNHEY and CDR2 SMNVEV (reference sequence). The CDR3 DNA is TGTGCCAGCAGTTTCCTAGGAGGACCCCTCCACTTT. Protein product: CASSFLGGPLHF.

The chain joins TRBV19 to TRBJ2-5; TRBD2 is a possible D gene (5 bases). The CDR3 has 15 amino acids. The V gene's germline CDR1 is LNHDA and CDR2 SQIVND (reference sequence). V lost 3 bases and J 5 bases, leaving 16 bases between the germline ends. The CDR3 reads CASSIGLSSTETQYF. CDR3 DNA: TGTGCCAGTAGTATCGGACTCTCCTCGACGGAGACCCAGTACTTC.

The V and J genes are TRBV5-6 and TRBJ1-2, with D possibly TRBD1 on 5 matching bases. CDR1 SGHDT and CDR2 YYEEEE come from the germline V gene. Trimming stripped 2 bases from V and 8 bases from J, with 13 bases between. CDR3 length: 13 residues. CDR3 region: CASSLLPGGGYTF. The CDR3 nucleotides read TGTGCCAGCAGCTTATTACCCGGGGGGGGCTACACCTTC.

This clone has just a few counts. V usage is TRBV30 and J usage is TRBJ2-7; possible D gene TRBD1, 6 bases. V gave up 2 bases and J gave up 6 bases, with 14 bases separating them. From germline, CDR1 is GTSNPN and CDR2 SVGIG (reference sequence). This CDR3 region has 13 residues. The CDR3 reads CAWSRQGFSEQYF. The CDR3 DNA sequence: TGTGCCTGGAGTAGGCAGGGGTTCAGCGAGCAGTACTTC.

This chain links TRBV5-5 with TRBJ2-3, with D uncertain. The V and J ends lost 5 bases and 3 bases respectively, with 7 bases between them. CDR1 is SGHKS and CDR2 is YYEKEE in the germline V gene (reference sequence). This CDR3 spans 12 amino acids. CDR3 sequence: CASSEETDTQYF. CDR3 nucleotides: TGTGCCAGCAGTGAGGAAACAGATACGCAGTATTTT.

The J gene is TRBJ1-2, the V gene TRBV6-1; a possible D gene is TRBD1 (5 bases). V lost 2 bases to trimming and J lost 0 bases, with 7 bases between them. The CDR3 runs to 14 residues. Germline V gene lookup returns CDR1 MNHNS and CDR2 SASEGT. The CDR3 sequence is CASSEQGANYGYTF. The CDR3 DNA is TGTGCCAGCAGTGAACAGGGAGCTAACTATGGCTACACCTTC.

The chain employs TRBV27 and TRBJ1-1, with no clear D. The CDR3 is 15 residues long. The germline CDR1 and CDR2 sequences are MNHEY and SMNVEV (reference sequence). Trimming pared 3 bases from V and 0 bases from J, leaving 11 bases between. CDR3 in amino acids: CASSFGDRVNTEAFF. DNA of the CDR3: TGTGCCAGCAGTTTTGGAGACCGAGTGAACACTGAAGCTTTCTTT.

The chain uses TRBV9 and TRBJ2-2, with TRBD2 matching 13 bases. The CDR3 is made up of 19 amino acids. V trimming: 2 bases; J trimming: 0 bases; junction bases outside the gene matches: 7. Germline assignment: CDR1 SGDLS and CDR2 YYNGEE. The CDR3 nucleotides are TGTGCCAGCAGCGTCGGACTAGCGGGGGATACCGCGAACACCGGGGAGCTGTTTTTT. Its protein is CASSVGLAGDTANTGELFF.

The chain links TRBV5-4 to TRBJ2-1; a weak D match, TRBD2 (6 bases). Per germline, CDR1 SGHNT and CDR2 YYREEE (reference sequence). The CDR3 sequence is 13 residues long. Trimming shortened V by 4 bases and J by 4 bases, and 9 bases separated the two germline ends. The CDR3 loop reads CASSGGTYNEQFF. The CDR3 nucleotides read TGTGCCAGCAGCGGTGGGACTTACAATGAGCAGTTCTTC.

The rearrangement links TRBV29-1 to TRBJ2-1; 9 positions agree with TRBD2. Trimming removed 4 bases from V and 6 bases from J; junction bases left unmatched: 16. Germline V gene lookup returns CDR1 SQVTM and CDR2 ANQGSEA. This CDR3 has 17 residues. CDR3 DNA: TGCAGCGTTGCGGGTTTAGCGGGAGATTTCGGGGCCAATGAGCAGTTCTTC. Its protein product is CSVAGLAGDFGANEQFF.

The rearrangement links TRBV19 to TRBJ2-3, with 8 nucleotides matching TRBD1. Germline lookup yields CDR1 LNHDA and CDR2 SQIVND (reference sequence). The CDR3 extends over 13 amino acids. The ends lost 10 bases at V and 6 bases at J; junction bases unmatched: 9. The CDR3 is CATSDRGRDTQYF. The CDR3 nucleotides are TGTGCCACCTCAGACAGGGGTAGGGATACGCAGTATTTT.

The V gene is TRBV5-4, the J gene TRBJ2-1; 11 positions match TRBD2. V lost 2 bases, J lost 3 bases, and 4 bases stayed unmatched. This CDR3 has 16 amino acids. CDR1 is SGHNT, CDR2 YYREEE, per germline (reference sequence). CDR3 nucleotide sequence: TGTGCCAGCAGCTTATCCGGGACTAGCGGCTACAATGAGCAGTTCTTC. The encoded protein is CASSLSGTSGYNEQFF. Complete variable domain (other parts from reference TRBV5-4 and TRBJ2-1): ETGVTQSPTHLIKTRGQQVTLRCSSQSGHNTVSWYQQALGQGPQFIFQYYREEENGRGNFPPRFSGLQFPNYSSELNVNALELDDSALYLCASSLSGTSGYNEQFFGPGTRLTVL.

The DNA of the CDR3 is TGTGCCAGTAGAAGGACAGTGAACCCTCTGAACACCGGGGAGCTGTTTTTT. Translated, it gives CASRRTVNPLNTGELFF. J is TRBJ2-2 and V is TRBV19; TRBD1 is a possible D gene (6 bases). This CDR3 has 17 amino acids. Germline CDR1 is LNHDA and CDR2 is SQIVND (reference sequence). Trimming shortened V by 6 bases and J by 1 base, and 18 bases separated the two germline ends. The full variable domain, its missing parts supplied by reference TRBV19 and TRBJ2-2, is DGGITQSPKYLFRKEGQNVTLSCEQNLNHDAMYWYRQDPGQGLRLIYYSQIVNDFQKGDIAEGYSVSREKKESFPLTVTSAQKNPTAFYLCASRRTVNPLNTGELFFGEGSRLTVL.

This chain links TRBV11-3 with TRBJ2-1, with TRBD2 as a possible D gene (6 bases). The CDR3 is made up of 14 amino acids. Germline assignment: CDR1 SGHNT and CDR2 YENEEA. V was pared by 3 bases and J by 7 bases, with 13 bases between. CDR3 in amino acids: CASSFLATKNEQFF. CDR3 DNA: TGTGCCAGCAGCTTCCTAGCGACAAAGAATGAGCAGTTCTTC.

In its sample, this clone was seen once. The rearrangement links TRBV2 to TRBJ1-1; the D gene is possibly TRBD1 (6 bases). CDR1 is SNHLY, CDR2 FYNNEI, per germline. V lost 2 bases and J 5 bases, leaving 12 bases between the germline ends. The CDR3 spans 14 residues. The CDR3 loop is CASSERGALTEAFF. DNA of the CDR3: TGTGCCAGCAGTGAAAGGGGGGCTCTAACTGAAGCTTTCTTT.

The V gene is TRBV4-2, the J gene TRBJ2-1, with 11 bases fitting TRBD2. Germline V gives CDR1 LGHNA, CDR2 YNFKEQ. After removal of 6 bases from V and 3 bases from J, the junction contained 4 bases not matched to a gene. The CDR3 totals 15 residues. DNA for the CDR3: TGTGCCAGCAGTCCTGGGACTAGCGGCTACAATGAGCAGTTCTTC. This encodes CASSPGTSGYNEQFF.

The chain has TRBV19 and TRBJ2-7; 8 bases map to TRBD1. The CDR3 is 16 amino acids. Trimming removed 5 bases from V and 2 bases from J; junction bases left unmatched: 11. Germline V CDR1 and CDR2: LNHDA, SQIVND (reference sequence). The CDR3 nucleotides read TGTGCCAGTAGTCCCCAGTCCGGGACAGGTGCCTACGAGCAGTACTTC. Encoded protein: CASSPQSGTGAYEQYF.

This clone showed up just once. This chain uses TRBV11-3 with TRBJ1-1; no firm D call. Germline CDR1 SGHNT, CDR2 YENEEA. The CDR3 consists of 14 residues. The V end was cut by 4 bases, the J end by 5 bases, with 14 bases between. The CDR3 is CASSSDSKNTEAFF. CDR3 bases: TGTGCCAGCAGCTCCGATAGTAAGAATACTGAAGCTTTCTTT.

V is TRBV28 and J is TRBJ1-2; TRBD1 matches 12 bases. J lost 4 bases, V lost 6 bases, and 6 bases had no gene match. The CDR3 has 15 residues. Germline CDR1 is MDHEN and CDR2 is SYDVKM. CDR3 DNA: TGTGCCAGCAGACGCCGGGACAGGGGGCTCTATGGCTACACCTTC. Translated: CASRRRDRGLYGYTF.

This chain uses TRBV19 with TRBJ1-5; D is undetermined. The CDR3 has 12 amino acids. V lost 7 bases and J 3 bases, leaving 7 bases between the germline ends. Germline CDR1 LNHDA, CDR2 SQIVND (reference sequence). As DNA, the CDR3 is TGTGCCAGTAAGGGCCACAATCAGCCCCAGCATTTT. Amino acids: CASKGHNQPQHF.

This sequence joins TRBV19 and TRBJ1-6; unclear D gene. CDR1 is LNHDA, CDR2 SQIVND, per germline (reference sequence). Between the trimmed V and J ends, which lost 3 bases and 0 bases, there was a span of 3 bases. The CDR3 is 14 amino acids. CDR3 bases: TGTGCCAGTAGTATCAGCTCCTATAATTCACCCCTCCACTTT. Translated, it gives CASSISSYNSPLHF.

CDR3 sequence: CASSGLRAGDTDTQYF. The CDR3 nucleotides read TGTGCCAGCAGTGGGTTAAGGGCGGGGGACACAGATACGCAGTATTTT. The chain carries TRBV11-2 and TRBJ2-3; 7 positions match TRBD2. V trimming: 6 bases; J trimming: 2 bases; junction bases outside the gene matches: 11. CDR3 size: 16 residues. The germline V gene encodes CDR1 SGHAT and CDR2 FQNNGV.

The V call is TRBV5-5, the J call TRBJ1-1, with D possibly matching TRBD1 (5 bases). Deletions cut 2 bases from V and 5 bases from J, with 10 bases between. The CDR3 consists of 13 residues. Germline lookup yields CDR1 SGHKS and CDR2 YYEKEE (reference sequence). In DNA, the CDR3 is TGTGCCAGCAGCTTCAGGGTTGGGACTGAAGCTTTCTTT. Its protein is CASSFRVGTEAFF.

J is TRBJ1-4 and V is TRBV4-1; D possibly corresponds to TRBD1 (6 bases). Germline CDR1 MGHRA, CDR2 YSYEKL. The CDR3 length is 15 residues. V lost 0 bases and J 7 bases, leaving 12 bases between the germline ends. The CDR3: CASSQENRESEKLFF. The CDR3 nucleotides read TGCGCCAGCAGCCAAGAGAACAGGGAAAGTGAAAAACTGTTTTTT.

This clone was recorded only once. V usage is TRBV4-1 and J usage is TRBJ1-1; the D is unclear. The CDR3 loop spans 18 amino acids. Germline CDR1 MGHRA, CDR2 YSYEKL. The germline V and J ends were trimmed by 0 bases and 4 bases, with 21 bases remaining between them. Written as DNA, the CDR3 is TGCGCCAGCAGCCAAGATCTTCTTCAGAGTGTTGGTTCCACTGAAGCTTTCTTT. Residues: CASSQDLLQSVGSTEAFF.